This TCR beta chain was retrieved from a study of OX40 agonist ivuxolimab in advanced cancers. Study findings and constraints: Clonal expansion was among the lowest in partial responders at 0.1-3.0 mg/kg, especially CD8+.

The CDR3 sequence is 16 residues long. Germline CDR1 and CDR2: SGHVS and FNYEAQ. J lost 1 base, V lost 4 bases, and 7 bases had no gene match. TCRdb keeps only in-frame clones here, not all; method: immunoSEQ multiplex PCR. The data contain about 26,000 clones, roughly 73% of them singletons. Points on this clone: Its antigen is currently unknown.

The input for sequencing was CD4+ or CD8+ T cells sorted from blood, taken in a trial of the OX40 agonist ivuxolimab. The clonotype originates from an adult with an advanced solid tumor such as melanoma, head and neck, liver or kidney cancer. The rearrangement links TRBV7-6 to TRBJ1-2; TRBD1 agrees at 9 bases. CDR3 bases: TGTGCCAGCAGCTCAGGGGGGACAGGGAGTAACTATGGCTACACCTTC. The encoded protein is CASSSGGTGSNYGYTF.